This T cell receptor beta chain was sequenced for a study of blood T cell repertoires in COVID-19. Study in general: Collection of acute and convalescent COVID-19 samples took place in the United States, Italy and Spain. Sample material is recorded as cDNA or gDNA derived from T cells, B-cell-depleted T cells, or PBMCs.

V shed 7 bases and J shed 0 bases, with 13 bases lying between them. Germline V gives CDR1 SNHLY, CDR2 FYNNEI. CDR3 length: 16 residues. Methods used by the authors: Amplification of reference gene primers provided the estimated nucleated cell counts. The assay was immunoSEQ multiplex PCR, and TCRdb's table has in-frame clones only and misses some. Clone size and V and J calls were adopted from that table, with D and trimming inferred from the DNA. The data contain roughly 110,000 clones, approximately 84% of them seen just once; the ten biggest clones take up 11% to 15%. This receptor was identified in a woman between 55 and 75 years old with acute or convalescent COVID-19. The sequencing sample was made of peripheral blood. The chain carries TRBV2 and TRBJ2-6, with a tentative D call TRBD2 (5 bases). CDR3 coding DNA: TGTGCCAGCACACGGACTTGGGTCTCTGGGGCCAACGTCCTGACTTTC. Translating gives CASTRTWVSGANVLTF.